The clone carrying this T cell receptor beta chain appeared once. Profiling relied on immunoSEQ multiplex PCR, and the TCRdb table lists in-frame clones only, not all of them. This table holds about 210,000 clones, about 92% found once. This entry belongs to a study of blood T cell repertoires in COVID-19. In germline, CDR1 is MGHRA, CDR2 YSYEKL. This CDR3 is built from 14 residues. V lost 1 base and J 1 base, leaving 8 bases between the germline ends. V usage is TRBV4-1 and J usage is TRBJ2-7; a possible D gene is TRBD1 (5 bases). The origin of this receptor is a man aged 25-45 years with acute or convalescent COVID-19. Sequences were obtained from peripheral blood. The CDR3 DNA reads as TGCGCCAGCAGCCAAGTAAGGGGTTCCTACGAGCAGTACTTC. Protein sequence: CASSQVRGSYEQYF.